This T cell receptor beta chain was sequenced in a study of T-cell memory formation after mild COVID-19. Study-wide points: Clones that contracted clustered mainly in CM and EM if CD4+ and in EMRA if CD8+.

TCRdb ran MiXCR on the 5' RACE reads and lists one entry per CDR3 protein. The table includes 550,000 to 700,000 distinct CDR3 sequences, approximately 19% detected once. Note on this clonotype: Its antigen is not identified.

Germline-derived CDR1 and CDR2 are SGHRS and YFSETQ. The CDR3 consists of 14 residues. J lost 10 bases, V lost 4 bases, and 8 bases had no gene match. Sequenced: PBMCs or a T cell subset sorted from them (not recorded which). The chain combines TRBV5-1 with TRBJ2-1; 10 bases fit TRBD2. The source of this sequence is an adult woman who had mild COVID-19 (a few samples of this study predate the infection). Cell type and time point are not known. DNA for the CDR3: TGCGCCAGCAGCCGTAGCGGGGGGTTGCGGGAGCAGTTCTTC. Translating it yields CASSRSGGLREQFF.